Listed below are T cell receptor beta chains from one sample, sequenced in a study of technical replicates of blood from a few donors. Measured with immunoSEQ multiplex PCR; TCRdb has only the in-frame clones, and not every one. The sample comprises around 76,000 clones, around 97% of which are singletons, and around 0.22% rests with the top ten. The sample consisted of T cells isolated from PBMCs. The source of these receptors is a human donor in good health. Both conserved end residues are part of each CDR3. Each record gives: D gene, V gene, J gene, clone size, CDR3 DNA, CDR3 protein. A D gene is named only where the DNA matches it firmly. Size values are once, few and many counts, or a class for expanded clones, and some rows have none.

d_gene: -; v_gene: TRBV4-1; j_gene: TRBJ1-2; abundance: -; CDR3nt: TGCGCCAGCAGCCATGGGAATGCTAGGGGCGGATATGGCTACACCTTC; CDR3aa: CASSHGNARGGYGYTF
d_gene: -; v_gene: TRBV18; j_gene: TRBJ2-1; abundance: -; CDR3nt: TGTGCCAGCTCACCACCGGGCAGGGAAAAATACAATGAGCAGTTCTTC; CDR3aa: CASSPPGREKYNEQFF
d_gene: -; v_gene: TRBV5-1; j_gene: TRBJ1-1; abundance: -; CDR3nt: TGCGCCAGCAGCTTGCGGACTCTGAACACTGAAGCTTTCTTT; CDR3aa: CASSLRTLNTEAFF
d_gene: -; v_gene: TRBV15; j_gene: TRBJ2-7; abundance: -; CDR3nt: TGTGCCACCAGCACTTACGAGGGCCGCCCCTACGAGCAGTACTTC; CDR3aa: CATSTYEGRPYEQYF
d_gene: TRBD1; v_gene: TRBV30; j_gene: TRBJ1-1; abundance: once; CDR3nt: TGTGCCTGGAGTCAGGGGGCGGACACTGAAGCTTTCTTT; CDR3aa: CAWSQGADTEAFF
d_gene: TRBD1; v_gene: TRBV6-1; j_gene: TRBJ2-5; abundance: -; CDR3nt: TGTGCCAGCAGCCACCGGGACAGGGATGGGGAGACCCAGTACTTC; CDR3aa: CASSHRDRDGETQYF
d_gene: TRBD1; v_gene: TRBV5-1; j_gene: TRBJ2-7; abundance: -; CDR3nt: TGCGCCAGCAGCCTGACAGGGCTAAGCTCCTACGAGCAGTACTTC; CDR3aa: CASSLTGLSSYEQYF
d_gene: -; v_gene: TRBV7-3; j_gene: TRBJ2-2; abundance: -; CDR3nt: TGTGCCAGCAGCTTAGGGGGGGCGGCGTCCGGGGAGCTGTTTTTT; CDR3aa: CASSLGGAASGELFF
d_gene: TRBD2; v_gene: TRBV27; j_gene: TRBJ2-2; abundance: -; CDR3nt: TGTGCCAGCAGTTTATCAGGCGGGGGGGCCAACACCGGGGAGCTGTTTTTT; CDR3aa: CASSLSGGGANTGELFF
d_gene: -; v_gene: TRBV14; j_gene: TRBJ2-6; abundance: -; CDR3nt: TGTGCCAGCAGCCAGCAGGGGCCTGGGGCCAACGTCCTGACTTTC; CDR3aa: CASSQQGPGANVLTF
d_gene: TRBD1; v_gene: TRBV7-9; j_gene: TRBJ2-5; abundance: -; CDR3nt: TGTGCCAGCAGCCTACAGGGGGCCCTTCGTCGGGCCCAGTACTTC; CDR3aa: CASSLQGALRRAQYF
d_gene: -; v_gene: TRBV19; j_gene: TRBJ2-5; abundance: -; CDR3nt: TGTGCCACCCTAACCCAGGGCGAGACCCAGTACTTC; CDR3aa: CATLTQGETQYF
d_gene: TRBD2; v_gene: TRBV5-4; j_gene: TRBJ2-2; abundance: -; CDR3nt: TGTGCCAGCAGCTTGGCGGGAGGAGGGAAAACCGGGGAGCTGTTTTTT; CDR3aa: CASSLAGGGKTGELFF
d_gene: -; v_gene: TRBV5-6; j_gene: TRBJ2-7; abundance: once; CDR3nt: TGTGCCAGCAGCCCTCCCGGTCGGGGCGAGCAGTACTTC; CDR3aa: CASSPPGRGEQYF
d_gene: -; v_gene: TRBV7-2; j_gene: TRBJ2-2; abundance: -; CDR3nt: TGTGCCAGCAGCTTATCCGCGCGAGGGGAGCTGTTTTTT; CDR3aa: CASSLSARGELFF
d_gene: -; v_gene: TRBV7-2; j_gene: TRBJ1-6; abundance: once; CDR3nt: TGTGCCAGCAGCTTACAGTTCGGGGTAGCGGTGGGATCACCCCTCCACTTT; CDR3aa: CASSLQFGVAVGSPLHF
d_gene: -; v_gene: TRBV4-1; j_gene: TRBJ2-1; abundance: -; CDR3nt: TGCGCCAGCAGCCAAGATTACTACGGGGGCTCCTACAATGAGCAGTTCTTC; CDR3aa: CASSQDYYGGSYNEQFF
d_gene: -; v_gene: TRBV7-8; j_gene: TRBJ1-4; abundance: -; CDR3nt: TGTGCCAGCAGCTACAGGGTCGGGGGGAGGAGAGAAAAACTGTTTTTT; CDR3aa: CASSYRVGGRREKLFF
d_gene: -; v_gene: TRBV19; j_gene: TRBJ2-7; abundance: once; CDR3nt: TGTGCCAGCGCGGGCGACCCAGCTTCGATCTACGAGCAGTACTTC; CDR3aa: CASAGDPASIYEQYF
d_gene: -; v_gene: TRBV28; j_gene: TRBJ1-5; abundance: -; CDR3nt: TGTGCCAGCAGTCCAGCGGCGGGCAGCAATCAGCCCCAGCATTTT; CDR3aa: CASSPAAGSNQPQHF
d_gene: -; v_gene: TRBV2; j_gene: TRBJ1-1; abundance: -; CDR3nt: TGTGCCAGCAGAATAACGGGGGGGGGCAGTTCCGCTGAAGCTTTCTTT; CDR3aa: CASRITGGGSSAEAFF
d_gene: -; v_gene: TRBV5-1; j_gene: TRBJ1-3; abundance: -; CDR3nt: TGCGCCAGCAGCCAGGCAGGAGGCTCTGGAAACACCATATATTTT; CDR3aa: CASSQAGGSGNTIYF
d_gene: -; v_gene: TRBV2; j_gene: TRBJ2-2; abundance: -; CDR3nt: TGTGCCAGACAGGCGGAGTCGAACACCGGGGAGCTGTTTTTT; CDR3aa: CARQAESNTGELFF
d_gene: TRBD1; v_gene: TRBV25-1; j_gene: TRBJ1-4; abundance: -; CDR3nt: TGTGCCAGCAGTGACAGGGGGCAGGAAAAACTGTTTTTT; CDR3aa: CASSDRGQEKLFF
d_gene: -; v_gene: TRBV27; j_gene: TRBJ1-1; abundance: -; CDR3nt: TGTGCCAGCAGTTTATCCGACTTGAACACTGAAGCTTTCTTT; CDR3aa: CASSLSDLNTEAFF
d_gene: TRBD2; v_gene: TRBV4-1; j_gene: TRBJ2-7; abundance: once; CDR3nt: TGCGCCAGCAGCCAAGAAAAGAGGCTAGCGGGCTACGAGCAGTACTTC; CDR3aa: CASSQEKRLAGYEQYF
d_gene: TRBD1; v_gene: TRBV6-6; j_gene: TRBJ1-2; abundance: -; CDR3nt: TGTGCCAGCAGTTACTCCGGGACAGGGGGGCATGGCTACACCTTC; CDR3aa: CASSYSGTGGHGYTF
d_gene: -; v_gene: TRBV27; j_gene: TRBJ2-7; abundance: -; CDR3nt: TGTGCCAGCAGTTCGCACGGACAGTACTACGAGCAGTACTTC; CDR3aa: CASSSHGQYYEQYF
d_gene: TRBD2; v_gene: TRBV19; j_gene: TRBJ2-7; abundance: -; CDR3nt: TGTGCCACCGCCCCTAGCGGAGCCTACGAGCAGTACTTC; CDR3aa: CATAPSGAYEQYF
d_gene: TRBD1; v_gene: TRBV7-9; j_gene: TRBJ1-5; abundance: -; CDR3nt: TGTGCCAGCAGCTTAGGTTTCGGGACAGGGAATCAGCCCCAGCATTTT; CDR3aa: CASSLGFGTGNQPQHF
d_gene: TRBD2; v_gene: TRBV4-1; j_gene: TRBJ2-3; abundance: -; CDR3nt: TGCGCCAGCAGCCAACACAGCGGGAGAAGCACAGATACGCAGTATTTT; CDR3aa: CASSQHSGRSTDTQYF
d_gene: -; v_gene: TRBV5-4; j_gene: TRBJ2-3; abundance: -; CDR3nt: TGTGCCAGCAGCTTGCTTATCCTAGGGGATTCAGATACGCAGTATTTT; CDR3aa: CASSLLILGDSDTQYF
d_gene: -; v_gene: TRBV7-9; j_gene: TRBJ1-3; abundance: -; CDR3nt: TGTGCCAGCAGCTTCACGGGGGATGGAAACACCATATATTTT; CDR3aa: CASSFTGDGNTIYF
d_gene: TRBD2; v_gene: TRBV2; j_gene: TRBJ2-3; abundance: once; CDR3nt: TGTGCCAGCAGTGGCCTAGCGGGGGCCCACACAGATACGCAGTATTTT; CDR3aa: CASSGLAGAHTDTQYF
d_gene: -; v_gene: TRBV29-1; j_gene: TRBJ2-1; abundance: -; CDR3nt: TGCAGCTCTAGTACTCCCCCCAACAACAATGAGCAGTTCTTC; CDR3aa: CSSSTPPNNNEQFF
d_gene: TRBD2; v_gene: TRBV13; j_gene: TRBJ2-2; abundance: -; CDR3nt: TGTGCCAGCAGCTCTCCGCCCGGGACTAGCGGGGGGGCCGCCGGGGAGCTGTTTTTT; CDR3aa: CASSSPPGTSGGAAGELFF
d_gene: TRBD2; v_gene: TRBV5-1; j_gene: TRBJ2-3; abundance: -; CDR3nt: TGCGCCAGCAGCTTGGGCTCAGGGACTAGCGCAGATACGCAGTATTTT; CDR3aa: CASSLGSGTSADTQYF
d_gene: TRBD1; v_gene: TRBV28; j_gene: TRBJ2-7; abundance: -; CDR3nt: TGTGCCAGCAGTATAGGACAGGCGACGGTTAAATCCTACGAGCAGTACTTC; CDR3aa: CASSIGQATVKSYEQYF
d_gene: -; v_gene: TRBV19; j_gene: TRBJ1-1; abundance: -; CDR3nt: TGTGCCAGTACCGGAACAGGAATTATCACTGAAGCTTTCTTT; CDR3aa: CASTGTGIITEAFF
d_gene: -; v_gene: TRBV7-9; j_gene: TRBJ2-1; abundance: once; CDR3nt: TGTGCCAGCAGCTTAATTACTATGAAGGGAGAGGGTTACAATGAGCAGTTCTTC; CDR3aa: CASSLITMKGEGYNEQFF
d_gene: -; v_gene: TRBV5-6; j_gene: TRBJ2-7; abundance: -; CDR3nt: TGTGCCAGCAGCTGGGCCCGGGAGCCGCCCTACGAGCAGTACTTC; CDR3aa: CASSWAREPPYEQYF
d_gene: TRBD1; v_gene: TRBV5-4; j_gene: TRBJ1-5; abundance: -; CDR3nt: TGTGCCAGCAGCTCCCCAGGGGGACCCCAGCATTTT; CDR3aa: CASSSPGGPQHF
d_gene: TRBD2; v_gene: TRBV7-9; j_gene: TRBJ2-2; abundance: -; CDR3nt: TGTGCCAGCAGCCCTACTAGCGGGAGGAACACCGGGGAGCTGTTTTTT; CDR3aa: CASSPTSGRNTGELFF
d_gene: TRBD1; v_gene: TRBV2; j_gene: TRBJ2-1; abundance: -; CDR3nt: TGTGCCAGCGGCTACAGGGGGCTGTCTGCGGATGAGCAGTTCTTC; CDR3aa: CASGYRGLSADEQFF
d_gene: TRBD2; v_gene: TRBV4-1; j_gene: TRBJ2-7; abundance: -; CDR3nt: TGCGCCAGCCGTCCGGGACTAGCGAGACACGAGCAGTACTTC; CDR3aa: CASRPGLARHEQYF
d_gene: TRBD2; v_gene: TRBV4-2; j_gene: TRBJ2-2; abundance: -; CDR3nt: TGTGCCAGCAGCCTTTACCCCGCGGGAGCCGGGGAGCTGTTTTTT; CDR3aa: CASSLYPAGAGELFF
d_gene: -; v_gene: TRBV7-9; j_gene: TRBJ2-1; abundance: -; CDR3nt: TGTGCCAGCAGCTCGCGAGAGCGCTCCTACAATGAGCAGTTCTTC; CDR3aa: CASSSRERSYNEQFF